The clone carrying this T cell receptor beta chain was counted ten times or more. Each CDR3 protein gets one entry after TCRdb re-called the PCR reads with MiXCR. The sample lists 23,000 or so distinct CDR3 sequences; about a third were seen once. The data derive from a study of tumor-infiltrating lymphocytes in oesophageal squamous cell carcinoma. This sequence originates from a female donor with esophageal squamous cell carcinoma. What was sequenced was esophageal tumor tissue.

In DNA, the CDR3 is TGTGCCAGCAGCCTCATACCGACAGAGCAGTACTTC. Its translation: CASSLIPTEQYF. The chain is built from TRBV7-9 and TRBJ2-7; D remains unclear. V shed 5 bases and J shed 7 bases, with 12 bases lying between them. Germline V gene lookup returns CDR1 SEHNR and CDR2 FQNEAQ (reference sequence). This CDR3 is 12 amino acids long. The complete variable domain, with remaining parts taken from reference TRBV7-9 and TRBJ2-7, reads DTGVSQNPRHKITKRGQNVTFRCDPISEHNRLYWYRQTLGQGPEFLTYFQNEAQLEKSRLLSDRFSAERPKGSFSTLEIQRTEQGDSAMYLCASSLIPTEQYFGPGTRLTVT.